What follows are 27 T cell receptor beta chains derived from one specimen sequenced in a study of cytomegalovirus exposure and HLA in healthy donors. Produced via immunoSEQ multiplex PCR; TCRdb's table is partial and in-frame only. Of about 72,000 clones in the sample, roughly 94% are singletons; the top ten hold about 0.63%. The sequencing sample was made of PBMCs. The source is a woman aged 18-35 years in good health and CMV-seronegative.

This clone is a singleton in its sample. The chain recombines TRBV19 with TRBJ2-4, with a possible D match to TRBD2 (5 bases). Germline V gene lookup returns CDR1 LNHDA and CDR2 SQIVND (reference sequence). The CDR3 is 18 residues long. V lost 0 bases to trimming and J lost 5 bases, with 20 bases between them. The CDR3 here is CASSIDRAGGPRENIQYF. DNA for the CDR3: TGTGCCAGTAGTATAGATCGGGCAGGTGGCCCGAGGGAAAACATTCAGTACTTC.

The rearrangement uses TRBV2 and TRBJ2-4; TRBD1 agrees at 11 bases. Looked up from germline, CDR1 is SNHLY and CDR2 is FYNNEI. V shed 8 bases and J 2 bases; nucleotides not matched to a gene: 14. This CDR3 spans 18 amino acids. This CDR3 reads CASATDGQGARTKNIQYF. The CDR3 DNA reads TGTGCCAGCGCTACCGACGGACAGGGGGCAAGGACCAAAAACATTCAGTACTTC.

The rearrangement links TRBV25-1 to TRBJ2-6; D unclear. V lost 3 bases and J lost 0, with 3 bases in between. The CDR3 covers 14 residues. Germline CDR1 and CDR2: MGHDK and SYGVNS. The CDR3 DNA follows: TGTGCCAGCAGTGACCGCTCTGGGGCCAACGTCCTGACTTTC. Protein: CASSDRSGANVLTF.

This chain links TRBV2 with TRBJ1-6; 7 bases match TRBD1. The CDR3 has 14 amino acids. V was clipped by 8 bases and J by 7 bases; unmatched bases: 8. In germline, CDR1 is SNHLY, CDR2 FYNNEI. The CDR3 DNA is TGTGCCAGCGGGAGACAGGGTAACAATTCACCCCTCCACTTT. Encoded protein: CASGRQGNNSPLHF.

The rearrangement joins TRBV18 to TRBJ2-6, with 9 bases lining up with TRBD1. Per the germline V gene, CDR1 is KGHSH and CDR2 is LQKENI. J gave up 2 bases and V 1 base, and 6 bases lay outside the gene matches. The CDR3 has 18 amino acids. CDR3 protein: CASSPLGQGSTGANVLTF. CDR3 bases: TGTGCCAGCTCACCACTGGGACAGGGAAGCACTGGGGCCAACGTCCTGACTTTC.

The chain employs TRBV14 and TRBJ2-7, with a weak D call TRBD2 (5 bases). The CDR3 has 15 amino acids. The V gene lost 1 base and the J gene lost 0 bases, with 10 bases spanning the gap. The germline gives CDR1 SGHDN, CDR2 FVKESK. As DNA, the CDR3 is TGTGCCAGCAGCCAAGCCGCGGGCCGCTCCTACGAGCAGTACTTC. It specifies CASSQAAGRSYEQYF.

The chain is built from TRBV11-2 and TRBJ2-1; 12 nucleotides agree with TRBD2. Germline V gene data show CDR1 as SGHAT and CDR2 as FQNNGV. The CDR3 has 17 residues. V gave up 2 bases and J gave up 9 bases; unmatched junction bases: 11. For the CDR3, the DNA is TGTGCCAGCAGCTTAAACGCACTAGCGGGGGGCATCGGTGAGCAGTTCTTC. Translation gives CASSLNALAGGIGEQFF.

The V call is TRBV2, the J call TRBJ2-7, with 10 nucleotides matching TRBD1. V trimming: 6 bases; J trimming: 3 bases; junction bases outside the gene matches: 8. The CDR3 is 15 amino acids. Germline V CDR1 and CDR2: SNHLY, FYNNEI. In DNA form, the CDR3 reads TGTGCCAGCAGCGAGCCCCGGGACAGGGGCTACGAGCAGTACTTC. Translated, it gives CASSEPRDRGYEQYF.

V and J are TRBV27 and TRBJ2-7; 15 bases map to TRBD2. The CDR3 is 17 residues long. With 3 bases clipped from V and 6 bases from J, the junction kept 9 bases outside the gene matches. Germline V gives CDR1 MNHEY, CDR2 SMNVEV (reference sequence). CDR3 sequence: CASSFVWTSGGVGEQYF. The CDR3 nucleotides read TGTGCCAGCAGTTTCGTATGGACTAGCGGGGGGGTGGGCGAGCAGTACTTC.

The V call is TRBV5-4, the J call TRBJ2-3, with D possibly TRBD1 on 5 matching bases. The CDR3 has 14 residues. Germline assignment: CDR1 SGHNT and CDR2 YYREEE (reference sequence). V gave up 4 bases and J gave up 5 bases, with 14 bases separating them. Here the CDR3 reads CASSQGQARDTQYF. CDR3 nucleotides: TGTGCCAGCAGCCAGGGCCAAGCGCGAGATACGCAGTATTTT.

The chain links TRBV2 to TRBJ2-1, with a possible D match to TRBD2 (5 bases). V was trimmed by 8 bases and J by 5 bases, leaving 10 bases between them. The CDR3 sequence is 12 residues long. Looked up from germline, CDR1 is SNHLY and CDR2 is FYNNEI. The CDR3 reads CASPRGNNEQFF. The CDR3 DNA reads as TGTGCCAGCCCTCGAGGGAACAATGAGCAGTTCTTC.

The chain links TRBV4-1 to TRBJ1-1; D is unresolved. Deletions cut 6 bases from V and 5 bases from J, with 13 bases between. Germline V gene data show CDR1 as MGHRA and CDR2 as YSYEKL. The CDR3 runs 13 residues. In nucleotides, the CDR3 is TGCGCCAGCAGGCGGATGTCTGAGACTGAAGCTTTCTTT. Encoded protein: CASRRMSETEAFF.

V is TRBV5-1 and J is TRBJ1-6, with 7 positions matching TRBD1. CDR3 length equals 14 residues. V shed 0 bases and J 7 bases; nucleotides not matched to a gene: 1. Germline CDR1 reads SGHRS; CDR2 reads YFSETQ. The CDR3 DNA follows: TGCGCCAGCAGCTTGGACAGGGGAAATTCACCCCTCCACTTT. Translating it yields CASSLDRGNSPLHF.

The rearrangement links TRBV30 to TRBJ2-1, with 7 bases that match TRBD1. CDR3 length: 16 residues. Germline CDR1 and CDR2: GTSNPN and SVGIG (reference sequence). V dropped 1 base and J dropped 1; count of bases not matched to a gene: 7. The DNA of the CDR3 is TGTGCCTGGAGTGCTGACAGGGTTCTATCCTACAATGAGCAGTTCTTC. Protein product: CAWSADRVLSYNEQFF.

The chain couples TRBV7-2 to TRBJ2-2; a weak D match, TRBD2 (5 bases). The CDR3 is 15 amino acids. Germline loops: CDR1 SGHTA, CDR2 FQGNSA. V was trimmed by 3 bases and J by 3 bases, leaving 11 bases between them. Written as DNA, the CDR3 is TGTGCCAGCAGCTTTGAAAGGCGGGACACCGGGGAGCTGTTTTTT. Its protein product is CASSFERRDTGELFF.

J is TRBJ2-1 and V is TRBV9; 11 positions agree with TRBD2. The V segment lost 4 bases and the J segment 6 bases; nucleotides outside the gene matches: 6. The CDR3 spans 15 residues. Per the germline V gene, CDR1 is SGDLS and CDR2 is YYNGEE. The CDR3 DNA is TGTGCCAGCAGCCTTAGCGGGGGGGGGCTCAATGAGCAGTTCTTC. This codes for CASSLSGGGLNEQFF.

The V gene is TRBV9, the J gene TRBJ2-3, with 11 bases lining up with TRBD2. With V trimmed by 4 bases and J by 0 bases, 4 bases remained unmatched. Looked up from germline, CDR1 is SGDLS and CDR2 is YYNGEE. The CDR3 has 16 residues. CDR3 DNA: TGTGCCAGCAGCCCCAGACTAGCGGGGAGCACAGATACGCAGTATTTT. Its protein product is CASSPRLAGSTDTQYF.

The chain combines TRBV7-9 with TRBJ1-3, with D maybe TRBD1 (6 bases). The germline V gene has CDR1 SEHNR and CDR2 FQNEAQ (reference sequence). The CDR3 is 18 residues long. The V end lost 1 base, the J end lost 2 bases, and 18 bases lay between the germline ends. The CDR3 sequence is CASSLVRYRVEAGNTIYF. The CDR3 nucleotides are TGTGCCAGCAGCTTAGTAAGGTACAGGGTGGAGGCTGGAAACACCATATATTTT. Full variable domain (remainder filled in from reference TRBV7-9 and TRBJ1-3): DTGVSQNPRHKITKRGQNVTFRCDPISEHNRLYWYRQTLGQGPEFLTYFQNEAQLEKSRLLSDRFSAERPKGSFSTLEIQRTEQGDSAMYLCASSLVRYRVEAGNTIYFGEGSWLTVV.

V and J are TRBV30 and TRBJ2-7; 13 bases match TRBD2. Germline V gene lookup returns CDR1 GTSNPN and CDR2 SVGIG (reference sequence). The CDR3 runs 14 residues. Unmatched junction bases numbered 6, after V lost 4 bases and J lost 6 bases. CDR3 in amino acids: CAWKLAGGRLEQYF. In DNA, the CDR3 is TGTGCCTGGAAACTAGCGGGGGGGCGGCTCGAGCAGTACTTC.

This chain connects TRBV6-5 to TRBJ2-7; 9 bases agree with TRBD1. V shed 5 bases and J 5 bases; nucleotides not matched to a gene: 7. Germline CDR1 MNHEY, CDR2 SVGAGI. This CDR3 is 14 amino acids long. CDR3 nucleotides: TGTGCCAGCAGTCCTACAGGGGGCGCGGACGAGCAGTACTTC. Its protein product is CASSPTGGADEQYF.

The chain is built from TRBV28 and TRBJ2-5, with TRBD1 identical over 9 bases. Germline V lookup: CDR1 MDHEN, CDR2 SYDVKM. V was clipped by 4 bases and J by 3 bases; unmatched bases: 0. CDR3 size: 13 residues. Here the CDR3 DNA reads TGTGCCAGCAGTTGGACAGGGGAAGAGACCCAGTACTTC. This encodes CASSWTGEETQYF.

The chain uses TRBV19 and TRBJ2-5; TRBD2 aligns across 7 bases. From germline, CDR1 is LNHDA and CDR2 SQIVND (reference sequence). The CDR3 length is 15 residues. V lost 2 bases, J lost 4 bases, and 7 bases stayed unmatched. In DNA, the CDR3 is TGTGCCAGTAGTATAACCAGCGGGGAGGGAGAGACCCAGTACTTC. Its protein product is CASSITSGEGETQYF.

The chain recombines TRBV30 with TRBJ2-7; the D gene is possibly TRBD2 (6 bases). In germline, CDR1 is GTSNPN, CDR2 SVGIG (reference sequence). This CDR3 contains 14 residues. V lost 4 bases and J lost 2, with 15 bases in between. The CDR3 DNA follows: TGTGCCTGGAACTACGGGGGACTCACCTACGAGCAGTACTTC. It yields the protein CAWNYGGLTYEQYF.

The CDR3 DNA reads TGTGCCAGCAGCTTGGCGAATGAGCAGTTCTTC. This gives the protein CASSLANEQFF. The chain employs TRBV5-6 and TRBJ2-1; D not certain. V gave up 0 bases and J gave up 7 bases, with 2 bases separating them. The CDR3 sequence is 11 residues long. Germline lookup yields CDR1 SGHDT and CDR2 YYEEEE.

This clone was counted a single time. The chain recombines TRBV10-3 with TRBJ2-7, with 8 bases identical to TRBD2. The junction had 4 bases not matched to a gene; V was cut back by 6 bases and J by 3 bases. The CDR3 sequence is 13 residues long. CDR1 and CDR2 (germline): ENHRY, SYGVKD. CDR3 DNA sequence: TGTGCCATCAGCCCTACTAGCGGCTACGAGCAGTACTTC. Translation: CAISPTSGYEQYF.

This rearrangement joins TRBV7-2 to TRBJ2-1; the match to TRBD2 covers 7 bases. Germline-derived CDR1 and CDR2 are SGHTA and FQGNSA. The CDR3 has 16 amino acids. J lost 0 bases, V lost 1 base, and 3 bases had no gene match. CDR3 loop: CASSLVGGSSYNEQFF. The CDR3, as DNA: TGTGCCAGCAGCTTAGTCGGCGGGAGCTCCTACAATGAGCAGTTCTTC.

The V gene is TRBV7-9, the J gene TRBJ1-1; D is possibly TRBD1 (6 bases). This CDR3 comprises 13 residues. Germline V CDR1 and CDR2: SEHNR, FQNEAQ (reference sequence). Between the trimmed V and J ends, which lost 4 bases and 9 bases, there was a span of 15 bases. The CDR3 loop is CASSYPMDSQAFF. The CDR3, as DNA: TGTGCCAGCAGCTACCCCATGGACAGTCAAGCTTTCTTT.